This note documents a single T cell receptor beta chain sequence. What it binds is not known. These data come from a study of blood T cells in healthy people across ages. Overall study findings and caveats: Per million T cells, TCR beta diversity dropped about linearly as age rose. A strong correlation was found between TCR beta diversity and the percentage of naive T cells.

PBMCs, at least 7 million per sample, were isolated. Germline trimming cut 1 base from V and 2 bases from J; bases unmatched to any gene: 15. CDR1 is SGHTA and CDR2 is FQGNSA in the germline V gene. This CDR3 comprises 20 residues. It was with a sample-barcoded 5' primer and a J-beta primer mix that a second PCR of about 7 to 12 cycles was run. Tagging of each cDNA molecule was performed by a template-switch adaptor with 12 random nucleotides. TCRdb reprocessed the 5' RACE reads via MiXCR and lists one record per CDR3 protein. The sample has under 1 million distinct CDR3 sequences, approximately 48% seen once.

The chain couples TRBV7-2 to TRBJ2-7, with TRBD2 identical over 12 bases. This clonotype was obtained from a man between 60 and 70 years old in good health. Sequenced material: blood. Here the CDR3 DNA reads TGTGCCAGCAGCTTAGTTTTCTATCCTAGCGGGAGGGCCCCGACCTACGAGCAGTACTTC. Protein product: CASSLVFYPSGRAPTYEQYF.